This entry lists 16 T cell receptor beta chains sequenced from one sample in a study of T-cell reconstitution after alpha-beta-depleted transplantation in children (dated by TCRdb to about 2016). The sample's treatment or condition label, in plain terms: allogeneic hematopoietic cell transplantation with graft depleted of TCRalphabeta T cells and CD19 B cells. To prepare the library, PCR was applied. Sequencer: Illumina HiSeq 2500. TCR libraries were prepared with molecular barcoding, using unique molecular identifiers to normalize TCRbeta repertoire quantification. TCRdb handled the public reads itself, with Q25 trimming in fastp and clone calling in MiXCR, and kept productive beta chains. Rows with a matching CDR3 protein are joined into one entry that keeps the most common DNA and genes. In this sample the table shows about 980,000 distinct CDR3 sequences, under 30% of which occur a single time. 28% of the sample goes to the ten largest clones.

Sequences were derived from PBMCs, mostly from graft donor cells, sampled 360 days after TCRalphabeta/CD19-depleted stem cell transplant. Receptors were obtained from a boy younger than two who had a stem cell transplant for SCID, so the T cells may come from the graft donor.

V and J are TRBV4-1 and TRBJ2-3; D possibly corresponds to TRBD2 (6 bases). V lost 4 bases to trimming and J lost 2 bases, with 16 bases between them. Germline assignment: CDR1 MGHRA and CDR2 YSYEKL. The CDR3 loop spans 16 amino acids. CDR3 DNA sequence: TGCGCCAGCAGCCCCCGGGATAGCGGTAACACAGATACGCAGTATTTT. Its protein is CASSPRDSGNTDTQYF.

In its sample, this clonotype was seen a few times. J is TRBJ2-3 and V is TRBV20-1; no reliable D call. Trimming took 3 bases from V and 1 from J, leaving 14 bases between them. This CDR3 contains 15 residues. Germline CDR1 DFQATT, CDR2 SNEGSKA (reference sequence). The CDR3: CSASPYVMGTDTQYF. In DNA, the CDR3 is TGCAGTGCTAGCCCCTACGTTATGGGCACAGATACGCAGTATTTT.

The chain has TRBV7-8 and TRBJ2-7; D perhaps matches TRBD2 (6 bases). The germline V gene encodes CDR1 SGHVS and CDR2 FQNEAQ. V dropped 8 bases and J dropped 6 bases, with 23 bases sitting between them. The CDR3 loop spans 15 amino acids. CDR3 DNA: TGTGCCAGCGGTACTTATCCCGGGGGACGCAGCGAGCAGTACTTC. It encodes CASGTYPGGRSEQYF.

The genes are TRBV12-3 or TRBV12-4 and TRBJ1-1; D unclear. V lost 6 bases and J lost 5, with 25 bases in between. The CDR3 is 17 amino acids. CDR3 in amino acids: CASSPVVPHGGSTEAFF. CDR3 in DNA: TGTGCCAGCAGCCCCGTTGTCCCCCACGGAGGGTCAACTGAAGCTTTCTTT.

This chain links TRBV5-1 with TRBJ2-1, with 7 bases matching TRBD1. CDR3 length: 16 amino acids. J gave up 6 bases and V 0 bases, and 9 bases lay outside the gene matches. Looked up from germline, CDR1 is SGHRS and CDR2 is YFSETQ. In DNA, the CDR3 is TGCGCCAGCAGCTTGGACGGGACAGCTATTATCAATGAGCAGTTCTTC. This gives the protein CASSLDGTAIINEQFF.

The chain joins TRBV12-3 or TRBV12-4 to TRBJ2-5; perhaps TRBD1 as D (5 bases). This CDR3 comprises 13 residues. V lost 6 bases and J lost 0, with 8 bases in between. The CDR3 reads CASRRQHQETQYF. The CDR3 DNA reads TGTGCCAGCAGACGACAGCACCAAGAGACCCAGTACTTC.

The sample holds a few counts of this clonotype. The chain's CDR3 is CASSTAGAAAKNIQYF. The CDR3 coding sequence is TGTGCCAGCAGCACCGCGGGGGCCGCGGCCAAAAACATTCAGTACTTC. This sequence joins TRBV12-3 or TRBV12-4 and TRBJ2-4; TRBD2 is a possible D gene (7 bases). This CDR3 is built from 16 residues. V lost 6 bases to trimming and J lost 1 base, with 16 bases between them.

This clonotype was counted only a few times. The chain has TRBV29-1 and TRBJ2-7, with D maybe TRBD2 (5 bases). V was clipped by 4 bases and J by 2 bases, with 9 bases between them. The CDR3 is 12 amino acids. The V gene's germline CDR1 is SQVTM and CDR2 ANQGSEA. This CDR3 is CSVVGSTYEQYF. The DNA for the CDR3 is TGCAGCGTTGTGGGGAGCACCTACGAGCAGTACTTC.

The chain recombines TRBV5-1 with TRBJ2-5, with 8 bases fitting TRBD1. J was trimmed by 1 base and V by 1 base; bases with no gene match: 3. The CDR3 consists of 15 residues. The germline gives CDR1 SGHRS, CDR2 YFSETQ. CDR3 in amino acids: CASSLQTGVQETQYF. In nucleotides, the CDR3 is TGCGCCAGCAGCTTGCAGACAGGGGTCCAAGAGACCCAGTACTTC. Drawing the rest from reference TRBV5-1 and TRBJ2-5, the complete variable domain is KAGVTQTPRYLIKTRGQQVTLSCSPISGHRSVSWYQQTPGQGLQFLFEYFSETQRNKGNFPGRFSGRQFSNSRSEMNVSTLELGDSALYLCASSLQTGVQETQYFGPGTRLLVL.

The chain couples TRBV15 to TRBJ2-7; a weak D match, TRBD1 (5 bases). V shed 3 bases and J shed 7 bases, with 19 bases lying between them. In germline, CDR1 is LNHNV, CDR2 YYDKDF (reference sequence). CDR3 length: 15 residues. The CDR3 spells CATSSHRHARGEQYF. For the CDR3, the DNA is TGTGCCACCAGCAGCCACAGGCACGCGAGAGGAGAGCAGTACTTC. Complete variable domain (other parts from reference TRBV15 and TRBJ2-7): DAMVIQNPRYQVTQFGKPVTLSCSQTLNHNVMYWYQQKSSQAPKLLFHYYDKDFNNEADTPDNFQSRRPNTSFCFLDIRSPGLGDTAMYLCATSSHRHARGEQYFGPGTRLTVT.

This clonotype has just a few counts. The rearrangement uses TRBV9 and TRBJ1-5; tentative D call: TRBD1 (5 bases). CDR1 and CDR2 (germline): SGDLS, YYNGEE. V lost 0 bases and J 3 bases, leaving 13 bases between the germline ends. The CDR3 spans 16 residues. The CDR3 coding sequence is TGTGCCAGCAGCGTAGGTGCGGGGGGTCTCAATCAGCCCCAGCATTTT. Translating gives CASSVGAGGLNQPQHF.

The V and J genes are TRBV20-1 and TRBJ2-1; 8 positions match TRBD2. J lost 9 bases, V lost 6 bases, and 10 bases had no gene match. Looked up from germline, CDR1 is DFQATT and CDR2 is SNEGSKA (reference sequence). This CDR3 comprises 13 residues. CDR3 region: CSATSGSSIEQFF. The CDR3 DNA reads TGCAGTGCCACTAGCGGAAGCTCTATTGAGCAGTTCTTC.

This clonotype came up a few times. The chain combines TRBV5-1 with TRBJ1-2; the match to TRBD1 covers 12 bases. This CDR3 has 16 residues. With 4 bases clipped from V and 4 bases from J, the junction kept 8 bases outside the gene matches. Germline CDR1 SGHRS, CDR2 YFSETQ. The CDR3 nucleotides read TGCGCCAGCAGCGGGGACAGGGGGCGCCCGGGCTATGGCTACACCTTC. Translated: CASSGDRGRPGYGYTF. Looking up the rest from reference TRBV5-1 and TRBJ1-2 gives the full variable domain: KAGVTQTPRYLIKTRGQQVTLSCSPISGHRSVSWYQQTPGQGLQFLFEYFSETQRNKGNFPGRFSGRQFSNSRSEMNVSTLELGDSALYLCASSGDRGRPGYGYTFGSGTRLTVV.

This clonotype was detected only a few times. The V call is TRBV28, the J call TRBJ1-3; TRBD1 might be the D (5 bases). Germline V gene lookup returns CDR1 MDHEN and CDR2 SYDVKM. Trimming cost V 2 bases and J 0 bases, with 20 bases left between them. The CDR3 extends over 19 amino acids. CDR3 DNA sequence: TGTGCCAGCAGTTTACTAAGGGGCTTTGAATTCAGCTCTGGAAACACCATATATTTT. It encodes CASSLLRGFEFSSGNTIYF.

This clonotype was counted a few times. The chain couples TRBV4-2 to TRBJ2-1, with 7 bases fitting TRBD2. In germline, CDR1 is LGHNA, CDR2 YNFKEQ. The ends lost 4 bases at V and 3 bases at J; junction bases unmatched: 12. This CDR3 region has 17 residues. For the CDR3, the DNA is TGTGCCAGCAGCCCCCCTCCTGGGGAGGGCGTCTACAATGAGCAGTTCTTC. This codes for CASSPPPGEGVYNEQFF.

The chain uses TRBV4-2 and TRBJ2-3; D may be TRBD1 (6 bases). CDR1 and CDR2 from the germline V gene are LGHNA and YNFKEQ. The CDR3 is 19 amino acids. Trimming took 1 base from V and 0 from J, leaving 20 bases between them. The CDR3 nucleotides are TGTGCCAGCAGCCAAGGAAAAGGCCTCTATGGACAGAGCACAGATACGCAGTATTTT. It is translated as CASSQGKGLYGQSTDTQYF.